The 18 T cell receptor beta chains below were found in one sample sequenced in a study of T cell clusters in autoimmune cytopenias. Some 34,000 genome equivalents of blood DNA were amplified for TRB. TRB rearrangements were amplified by touch-down multiplex PCR with mixed TRB-A/B primers. With the multiplex PCR reads reprocessed, TCRdb shows one record per CDR3 protein and no DNA. The table for this sample gives roughly 11,000 distinct CDR3 sequences. The same sample was also studied in work on T cell repertoires in aging, cancer and after chemotherapy.

Sequencing was performed on peripheral blood. These receptors were obtained from a human donor in good health.

The rearrangement joins TRBV5-1 to TRBJ2-7; TCRdb picks TRBD2, but there is no DNA to check that call. This CDR3 is built from 14 residues. CDR1 and CDR2 (germline): SGHRS, YFSETQ. The CDR3 loop reads CASSLRSTGDEQYF.

V gene TRBV6-5 combines with J gene TRBJ2-7; TCRdb designates TRBD2, a call that cannot be tested without DNA. This CDR3 comprises 17 residues. Germline lookup yields CDR1 MNHEY and CDR2 SVGAGI. The CDR3 sequence is CASSYSKLAGYPYEQYF.

This chain's CDR3 is CASSLGQGNYGYTF. This chain uses TRBV5-4 with TRBJ1-2; with no DNA, the TCRdb D assignment of TRBD1 cannot be verified. The CDR3 runs to 14 residues. The germline gives CDR1 SGHNT, CDR2 YYREEE (reference sequence).

The gene calls are TRBV18 and TRBJ2-7; TCRdb indicates TRBD1, and absent DNA this call remains unverified. This CDR3 has 14 residues. From germline, CDR1 is KGHSH and CDR2 LQKENI. This CDR3 is CASSIVDGDYEQYF.

This rearrangement joins TRBV19 to TRBJ1-1; TCRdb picks TRBD1, but there is no DNA to check that call. CDR3 length: 12 residues. The germline gives CDR1 LNHDA, CDR2 SQIVND (reference sequence). CDR3 in amino acids: CASSPPDREAFF.

In terms of frequency, this clonotype is medium-sized. The chain carries TRBV6-5 and TRBJ2-2; there is no DNA to check the TCRdb D call of TRBD1. The CDR3 loop spans 16 amino acids. Germline-derived CDR1 and CDR2 are MNHEY and SVGAGI. The CDR3 loop is CASSSLTGGNTGELFF.

V gene TRBV19 combines with J gene TRBJ1-5; without DNA, the TCRdb call of TRBD1 cannot be checked. The V gene's germline CDR1 is LNHDA and CDR2 SQIVND (reference sequence). The CDR3 is made up of 17 amino acids. The CDR3: CASSIDKGGIGNQPQHF.

V and J are TRBV20-1 and TRBJ2-5; TCRdb's D call, TRBD1, is unchecked because there is no DNA. Looked up from germline, CDR1 is DFQATT and CDR2 is SNEGSKA (reference sequence). This CDR3 is 15 amino acids long. The CDR3 sequence is CSARDFRANLETQYF.

The V gene is TRBV20-1, the J gene TRBJ2-2. The CDR3 spans 14 residues. CDR1 is DFQATT, CDR2 SNEGSKA, per germline (reference sequence). The CDR3 region is CSASSGVITGELFF.

This clonotype is classed as medium-sized by frequency. The rearrangement links TRBV15 to TRBJ1-2. Germline V gene sequence: CDR1 LNHNV, CDR2 YYDKDF (reference sequence). This CDR3 has 14 residues. The CDR3 region is CATSRGATNYGYTF. The full variable domain, completed using reference TRBV15 and TRBJ1-2, is DAMVIQNPRYQVTQFGKPVTLSCSQTLNHNVMYWYQQKSSQAPKLLFHYYDKDFNNEADTPDNFQSRRPNTSFCFLDIRSPGLGDTAMYLCATSRGATNYGYTFGSGTRLTVV.

The chain couples TRBV12-3 or TRBV12-4 to TRBJ2-7; no DNA is available, so the TRBD1 call from TCRdb remains unchecked. CDR3 length equals 11 residues. The CDR3 sequence is CASGAFYEQYF.

The chain links TRBV18 to TRBJ2-7; TCRdb reports TRBD2, a call that lacks DNA to check it against. CDR1 KGHSH and CDR2 LQKENI come from the germline V gene. CDR3 size: 17 residues. Here the CDR3 reads CASSPRREGGSLHEQYF.

Judged by frequency, this clonotype is medium-sized. V usage is TRBV5-4 and J usage is TRBJ2-1; the TRBD2 assignment by TCRdb is unverifiable without DNA. The CDR3 has 15 residues. Germline V lookup: CDR1 SGHNT, CDR2 YYREEE (reference sequence). The CDR3 sequence: CASSFPAGGLVEQFF.

This chain uses TRBV18 with TRBJ1-2. Germline CDR1 and CDR2: KGHSH and LQKENI. The CDR3 consists of 15 residues. The CDR3 reads CASSPTGDSGGGYTF. The complete variable domain, with remaining parts taken from reference TRBV18 and TRBJ1-2, reads NAGVMQNPRHLVRRRGQEARLRCSPMKGHSHVYWYRQLPEEGLKFMVYLQKENIIDESGMPKERFSAEFPKEGPSILRIQQVVRGDSAAYFCASSPTGDSGGGYTFGSGTRLTVV.

The gene calls are TRBV28 and TRBJ1-2; TCRdb picks TRBD1, but there is no DNA to check that call. The germline V gene encodes CDR1 MDHEN and CDR2 SYDVKM. The CDR3 sequence is 14 residues long. The CDR3 loop reads CASSSRRQGGGYTF.

The V and J genes are TRBV6-5 and TRBJ1-3; the D call from TCRdb, TRBD1, cannot be confirmed without DNA. CDR3 length: 15 residues. Per the germline V gene, CDR1 is MNHEY and CDR2 is SVGAGI. CDR3 sequence reads: CASTLGLGPGNTIYF.

The CDR3: CASSFGLLDSGEKLFF. V is TRBV5-1 and J is TRBJ1-4. The V gene's germline CDR1 is SGHRS and CDR2 YFSETQ. This CDR3 is 16 amino acids long.

The V call is TRBV10-3, the J call TRBJ2-5; TCRdb outputs TRBD1, but without DNA this stays unchecked. Germline lookup yields CDR1 ENHRY and CDR2 SYGVKD. This CDR3 comprises 14 residues. The CDR3 here is CAVRRDRSQETQYF.